This TCR beta chain originates from a study of cytomegalovirus exposure and HLA in healthy donors. Whole-study findings and limits: When presence/absence was analysed, sequencing depth was taken to be roughly uniform across donors.

The PCR used 60 Vbeta and 13 Jbeta primers. The data were produced by immunoSEQ multiplex PCR, yet TCRdb's version contains in-frame clones alone and is incomplete. The sample includes over 150,000 clones, about 73% of them seen just once. In its sample, this clone was seen once. Antigen: not known. CDR1 and CDR2 from the germline V gene are GTSNPN and SVGIG (reference sequence). This CDR3 region has 11 residues. The V end was cut by 4 bases, the J end by 2 bases, with 5 bases between. The sequenced sample was PBMCs. The TCR originated in a woman aged 45-65 years in good health and CMV-seropositive. V is TRBV30 and J is TRBJ1-2; D unresolved. Here the CDR3 reads CAWTQNYGYTF. CDR3 bases: TGTGCCTGGACCCAAAACTATGGCTACACCTTC.